The 21 T cell receptor beta chains reported below all come from one sample, sequenced in a study of response to subunit inactivated influenza vaccine. TCRdb analysed the RT-PCR reads with MiXCR anew, one entry per CDR3 protein. The sample has around 250,000 distinct CDR3 sequences, more than 9% seen once. The input for sequencing was non-naive T cells sorted from PBMCs, taken around 14 days before vaccination. These TCRs come from a man aged 50-60 years who received an inactivated influenza vaccine.

This clonotype was seen many times. The chain recombines TRBV18 with TRBJ2-5, with a weak D call TRBD1 (7 bases). This CDR3 has 14 residues. Trimming cost V 6 bases and J 2 bases, with 13 bases left between them. Germline lookup yields CDR1 KGHSH and CDR2 LQKENI. DNA of the CDR3: TGTGCCAGCTCGTCGACAGGGAGGCAAGAGACCCAGTACTTC. Its protein product is CASSSTGRQETQYF.

This clonotype was seen only a few times. The rearrangement joins TRBV5-1 to TRBJ2-5; 8 bases map to TRBD2. This CDR3 spans 16 amino acids. CDR1 SGHRS and CDR2 YFSETQ come from the germline V gene. The J segment lost 2 bases and the V segment lost 0 bases, leaving 6 bases of the junction unmatched. The CDR3: CASSLGVAGTQETQYF. CDR3 nucleotides: TGCGCCAGCAGCTTGGGAGTAGCGGGGACTCAAGAGACCCAGTACTTC. The full variable domain, rest sourced from reference TRBV5-1 and TRBJ2-5, is KAGVTQTPRYLIKTRGQQVTLSCSPISGHRSVSWYQQTPGQGLQFLFEYFSETQRNKGNFPGRFSGRQFSNSRSEMNVSTLELGDSALYLCASSLGVAGTQETQYFGPGTRLLVL.

The sample holds many counts of this clonotype. CDR3 coding DNA: TGTGCCAGCAGCCCCCCCCCTGGGGCTAGCGGGGGACGACTGAAAGAGACCCAGTACTTC. It codes for CASSPPPGASGGRLKETQYF. This rearrangement joins TRBV21-1 to TRBJ2-5; the D segment call TRBD2 is taken from the table without a DNA check. TRBV21-1 is shown as a pseudogene. This CDR3 is 20 amino acids long.

The chain combines TRBV10-3 with TRBJ1-5, with D maybe TRBD1 (6 bases). V lost 6 bases to trimming and J lost 5 bases, with 11 bases between them. This CDR3 is built from 13 residues. From germline, CDR1 is ENHRY and CDR2 SYGVKD. This CDR3 reads CAIRGTFDQPQHF. The CDR3 DNA reads TGTGCCATCAGGGGGACATTCGATCAGCCCCAGCATTTT.

V and J are TRBV4-3 and TRBJ2-1; D may match TRBD1 or TRBD2 (5 bases each). The CDR3 is 13 amino acids. Trimming took off 1 base at V and 13 bases at J, with 14 bases between the two ends. Germline V gives CDR1 LGHNA, CDR2 YSLEER. The CDR3 protein is CASSQGGPNYQFF. Here the CDR3 DNA reads TGCGCCAGCAGCCAAGGGGGACCTAATTATCAGTTCTTC.

This clonotype was seen only a few times. The rearrangement joins TRBV4-3 to TRBJ2-7, with 7 bases aligning to TRBD2. The germline CDR1 and CDR2 sequences are LGHNA and YSLEER. Losses at the gene ends were 2 bases for V and 3 bases for J; bases not matched to a gene: 7. The CDR3 contains 15 residues. DNA for the CDR3: TGCGCCAGCAGCCAACTTCCCGGGGGGATCTACGAGCAGTACTTC. This codes for CASSQLPGGIYEQYF.

The V call is TRBV6-5, the J call TRBJ2-5, with TRBD2 matching 12 bases. The CDR3 loop spans 19 amino acids. J was trimmed by 4 bases and V by 0 bases; bases with no gene match: 12. Germline loops: CDR1 MNHEY, CDR2 SVGAGI. CDR3 sequence reads: CASSYSLFQTSGSRETQYF. The CDR3 DNA reads as TGTGCCAGCAGTTACTCGTTATTTCAGACTAGCGGGAGTCGAGAGACCCAGTACTTC.

This chain links TRBV2 with TRBJ1-4; a weak D match, TRBD1 (6 bases). The CDR3 spans 15 residues. The V end lost 6 bases, the J end lost 1 base, and 12 bases lay between the germline ends. CDR1 is SNHLY and CDR2 is FYNNEI in the germline V gene. DNA for the CDR3: TGTGCCAGCAGAGAGGGGGGCAGAACTAATGAAAAACTGTTTTTT. Encoded protein: CASREGGRTNEKLFF.

This clonotype was detected ten times or more. This chain links TRBV12-3 or TRBV12-4 with TRBJ1-5, with D maybe TRBD1 (5 bases). V lost 4 bases and J 3 bases, leaving 13 bases between the germline ends. This CDR3 is built from 15 residues. The CDR3: CASSYSGLYNQPQHF. In DNA form, the CDR3 reads TGTGCCAGCAGTTATTCGGGACTCTACAATCAGCCCCAGCATTTT.

This clonotype was seen only a few times. A much bigger clone sits one base away, suggesting this may be a read error. The CDR3 DNA is TGCGCCAGCAGCTTGGGCACCTCCAACAGCTCTGGAAACACCATATATTTT. It encodes CASSLGTSNSSGNTIYF. This rearrangement joins TRBV5-1 to TRBJ1-3, with no clear D. V dropped 0 bases and J dropped 0 bases, with 13 bases sitting between them. Germline V gene data show CDR1 as SGHRS and CDR2 as YFSETQ. This CDR3 is built from 17 residues.

This clonotype was detected only a few times. The chain links TRBV27 to TRBJ2-3; no firm D call. Germline V gene lookup returns CDR1 MNHEY and CDR2 SMNVEV (reference sequence). The CDR3 length is 15 residues. Between the trimmed V and J ends, which lost 2 bases and 3 bases, there was a span of 12 bases. For the CDR3, the DNA is TGTGCCAGCAGTTTAACCCCCTCTCCGACAGATACGCAGTATTTT. Amino acids: CASSLTPSPTDTQYF.

There are many counts of this clonotype. V and J are TRBV4-3 and TRBJ2-1; D possibly uses TRBD1 or TRBD2 (5 bases each). The CDR3 spans 16 residues. CDR1 LGHNA and CDR2 YSLEER come from the germline V gene. With 4 bases removed from V and 6 bases from J, the gap between germline ends came to 19 bases. The CDR3 region is CASSPRIRMGRNEQFF. The CDR3 DNA reads as TGCGCCAGCAGCCCCCGAATAAGGATGGGACGCAATGAGCAGTTCTTC.

This chain uses TRBV6-5 with TRBJ2-7; 10 bases are a match to TRBD1. V was clipped by 0 bases and J by 3 bases; unmatched bases: 11. The CDR3 has 18 amino acids. Germline CDR1 is MNHEY and CDR2 is SVGAGI. In nucleotides, the CDR3 is TGTGCCAGCAGTTACTCGAGGACAGGGGGTTTAGCGGTCTACGAGCAGTACTTC. Protein sequence: CASSYSRTGGLAVYEQYF.

J is TRBJ2-3 and V is TRBV5-1; D perhaps matches TRBD2 (6 bases). The CDR3 has 17 residues. V lost 3 bases and J 0 bases, leaving 17 bases between the germline ends. From germline, CDR1 is SGHRS and CDR2 YFSETQ. The CDR3 is CASSSSLGGKSTDTQYF. The CDR3, as DNA: TGCGCCAGCAGCTCATCATTGGGGGGAAAAAGCACAGATACGCAGTATTTT.

This clonotype was observed a few times. This chain links TRBV10-3 with TRBJ2-2; D remains ambiguous. The CDR3 runs 14 residues. Germline assignment: CDR1 ENHRY and CDR2 SYGVKD. V dropped 5 bases and J dropped 5 bases, with 12 bases sitting between them. The CDR3 protein is CAISLSEETGELFF. The CDR3 DNA follows: TGTGCCATCAGTTTGAGCGAGGAAACCGGGGAGCTGTTTTTT.

This clonotype was counted between two and nine times. The CDR3 DNA is TGTGCCAGCAGCCAAGATTACCAGGGGGCAGGCTATGGCTACACCTTC. Its protein product is CASSQDYQGAGYGYTF. The chain employs TRBV4-2 and TRBJ1-2; 8 bases line up with TRBD1. The J segment lost 4 bases and the V segment lost 0 bases, leaving 7 bases of the junction unmatched. The CDR3 length is 16 residues. The germline V gene encodes CDR1 LGHNA and CDR2 YNFKEQ.

In this sample, this clonotype turned up a few times. The chain recombines TRBV19 with TRBJ2-3, with 10 bases aligning to TRBD2. The CDR3 loop spans 16 amino acids. The V gene's germline CDR1 is LNHDA and CDR2 SQIVND (reference sequence). V gave up 5 bases and J gave up 6 bases; unmatched junction bases: 11. The CDR3 loop reads CASSPTAGGLGDTQYF. In DNA, the CDR3 is TGTGCCAGTAGTCCAACAGCGGGGGGGCTTGGTGATACGCAGTATTTT.

The table lists this clonotype with a few counts. V and J are TRBV3-1 and TRBJ2-1; 12 bases are shared with TRBD2. Germline CDR1 and CDR2: LGHDT and YNNKEL (reference sequence). The CDR3 spans 15 residues. Germline trimming cut 2 bases from V and 9 bases from J; bases unmatched to any gene: 5. The CDR3 here is CASSQSSGGGGEQFF. The CDR3, as DNA: TGTGCCAGCAGCCAATCTAGCGGGGGGGGTGGTGAGCAGTTCTTC.

This clonotype was detected ten times or more. The chain employs TRBV18 and TRBJ2-5, with a weak D call TRBD2 (5 bases). This CDR3 spans 13 amino acids. Germline V gene lookup returns CDR1 KGHSH and CDR2 LQKENI. V gave up 5 bases and J gave up 3 bases, with 10 bases separating them. The CDR3 here is CASSWTGEETQYF. The CDR3, as DNA: TGTGCCAGCTCATGGACTGGCGAAGAGACCCAGTACTTC.

The sample holds a few counts of this clonotype. V is TRBV10-3 and J is TRBJ2-2; the D gene is possibly TRBD2 (5 bases). Germline V gene data show CDR1 as ENHRY and CDR2 as SYGVKD. CDR3 size: 14 residues. V was shortened by 6 bases and J by 5 bases, with 13 bases between the two germline ends. CDR3: CAIRKDGETGELFF. CDR3 coding DNA: TGTGCCATCAGAAAGGACGGGGAAACCGGGGAGCTGTTTTTT.

The chain joins TRBV3-1 to TRBJ1-5, with D possibly matching TRBD1 (5 bases). This CDR3 contains 15 residues. V gave up 1 base and J gave up 5 bases, with 12 bases separating them. Germline CDR1 reads LGHDT; CDR2 reads YNNKEL (reference sequence). In DNA form, the CDR3 reads TGTGCCAGCAGCCAAGCCCGGCAGGGCGATCAGCCCCAGCATTTT. Residues: CASSQARQGDQPQHF.